Given below is one T cell receptor (beta chain) in context. The antigen is not known. The data originate from a study of CD8 T cells in Susac syndrome. The V gene lost 4 bases and the J gene lost 10 bases, with 6 bases spanning the gap. The CDR3 is 10 amino acids. Per germline, CDR1 SGDLS and CDR2 YYNGEE. An input of roughly 0.5 to 1 ug of RNA was subjected to reverse transcription using random hexamers. TCRdb processed the immunoSEQ multiplex PCR reads anew with MiXCR; each CDR3 protein has one entry. The table records under 95,000 distinct CDR3 sequences, roughly 94% of them present only once. Study-level findings and limits: In its TCR sequencing and HLA analysis, the study acknowledged that the number of individuals was relatively small.

The TCR sequence derives from a human donor with Susac syndrome. This chain joins TRBV9 and TRBJ2-1; D ambiguous. The sequenced sample consisted of CD4+ T cells from PBMCs. CDR3 amino acids: CASSPREQFF. CDR3 bases: TGTGCCAGCAGCCCTCGGGAGCAGTTCTTC.